Listed below are T cell receptor beta chains from one sample, sequenced in a study of early T cells in non-severe SARS-CoV-2 infection. MiXCR was run by TCRdb on the 5' RACE reads, yielding one entry per CDR3 protein. Of tens of thousands of distinct CDR3 sequences in the sample, approximately 5.1% were seen once. What was sequenced was whole blood. Every receptor here comes from an adult who was a healthcare worker with PCR-confirmed SARS-CoV-2 infection or an uninfected control (not recorded which). Each CDR3 is given with its conserved first and last residue. The D gene is left open where the match is weak. Clone size appears in some rows only: once, few, many, or a class for an expanded clone.

DNA,CDR3,size,J,D,V
TGTGCCAGCAGCTTATGGACTAGCGCCTACAATGAGCAGTTCTTC,CASSLWTSAYNEQFF,many,TRBJ2-1,TRBD2,TRBV7-2
TGTGCCAGCAGCCAAGGACAGATCTATGGCTACACCTTC,CASSQGQIYGYTF,many,TRBJ1-2,NA,TRBV4-2
TGTGCCAGCAGCCCCCGCGCAGGTAGCAATCAGCCCCAGCATTTT,CASSPRAGSNQPQHF,many,TRBJ1-5,NA,TRBV4-2
TGTGCCAGCAGCTTAGGCGGGGGACACACAGATACGCAGTATTTT,CASSLGGGHTDTQYF,many,TRBJ2-3,NA,TRBV11-2
TGTGCCAGCAGCTCCGGGACAGGGGTCACAGATACGCAGTATTTT,CASSSGTGVTDTQYF,many,TRBJ2-3,TRBD1,TRBV7-9
TGCGCCAGCAGCCCCGGAGGCAGACAGACATACGAGCAGTACTTC,CASSPGGRQTYEQYF,NA,TRBJ2-7,NA,TRBV5-1
TGTGCCACCAGTGGGAGTTTCACCGGGGAGCTGTTTTTT,CATSGSFTGELFF,many,TRBJ2-2,NA,TRBV24-1
TGCAGTACCCGGCGGGAATCCCTCTACGAGCAGTACTTC,CSTRRESLYEQYF,NA,TRBJ2-7,NA,TRBV20-1
TGTGCCAGCAGCTCCAAGTCGAACTTGGGCTACACCTTC,CASSSKSNLGYTF,many,TRBJ1-2,NA,TRBV11-2
TGTGCCAGCAGTGAATATGGCTTTAGAGAAGAGACCCAGTACTTC,CASSEYGFREETQYF,many,TRBJ2-5,NA,TRBV25-1
TGTGCCAGCAGCTACCGGGACAGCCAAGAGACCCAGTACTTC,CASSYRDSQETQYF,many,TRBJ2-5,TRBD1,TRBV7-8
TGTGCCACCCTCGGGACTAGCGGAACCTACGAGCAGTACTTC,CATLGTSGTYEQYF,NA,TRBJ2-7,TRBD2,TRBV10-3
TGTGCCAGCAGTGGACTCAGGATCGAGCAGTACTTC,CASSGLRIEQYF,NA,TRBJ2-7,NA,TRBV12-3/TRBV12-4
TGTGCCAGCAGAGGGCAGGGTTCGCGCGAGCAGTACTTC,CASRGQGSREQYF,many,TRBJ2-7,NA,TRBV2
TGCGCCAGCAGCCGCTCAGCCGGGACAGGTTGGAACACTGAAGCTTTCTTT,CASSRSAGTGWNTEAFF,many,TRBJ1-1,TRBD1,TRBV4-3
TGTGCCAGCAGTATTAACAGGGACGAGCAGTACTTC,CASSINRDEQYF,many,TRBJ2-7,NA,TRBV11-2
TGTGCCAGCAGCTTACCAGTCAGCCAAGAGACCCAGTACTTC,CASSLPVSQETQYF,many,TRBJ2-5,NA,TRBV11-2
TGTGCCATCAGGGGCGGGGGCGCTTCCTACAATGAGCAGTTCTTC,CAIRGGGASYNEQFF,many,TRBJ2-1,NA,TRBV10-3
TGTGCCAGCAGCCCAGGACTGCAAGAGACCCAGTACTTC,CASSPGLQETQYF,many,TRBJ2-5,NA,TRBV12-3/TRBV12-4
TGCAGCGTTGAGAGAGCGGGGGCAACCACAGATACGCAGTATTTT,CSVERAGATTDTQYF,NA,TRBJ2-3,TRBD2,TRBV29-1
TGTGCCAGCAGAAGGGGAGAGGGGAGCACAGATACGCAGTATTTT,CASRRGEGSTDTQYF,many,TRBJ2-3,NA,TRBV6-5
TGTGCTAGCAGCTTACGGCCTCAGGAGACCCAGTACTTC,CASSLRPQETQYF,few,TRBJ2-5,NA,TRBV7-7
TGTGCCAGCAGAAGGACAGGCTCGATTGGCTACACCTTC,CASRRTGSIGYTF,NA,TRBJ1-2,TRBD1,TRBV5-6
TGTGCCAGTAGTATATGGGGAAGGCGAGACAATCAGCCCCAGCATTTT,CASSIWGRRDNQPQHF,many,TRBJ1-5,NA,TRBV19
TGCAGTGCTAGAGGTCCCGGGGGGAAATCCTACGAGCAGTACTTC,CSARGPGGKSYEQYF,many,TRBJ2-7,TRBD2,TRBV20-1